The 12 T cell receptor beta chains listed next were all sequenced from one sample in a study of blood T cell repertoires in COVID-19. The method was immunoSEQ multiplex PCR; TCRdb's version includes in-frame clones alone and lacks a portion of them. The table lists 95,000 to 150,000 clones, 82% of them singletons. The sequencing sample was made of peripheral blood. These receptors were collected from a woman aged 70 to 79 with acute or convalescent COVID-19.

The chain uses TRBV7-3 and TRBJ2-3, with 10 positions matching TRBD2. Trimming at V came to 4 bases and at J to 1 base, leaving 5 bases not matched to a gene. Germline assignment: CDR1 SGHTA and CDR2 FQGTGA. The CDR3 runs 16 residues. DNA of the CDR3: TGTGCCAGCAGCTATTTAGCGGGGGGAGGCACAGATACGCAGTATTTT. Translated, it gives CASSYLAGGGTDTQYF.

The CDR3 coding sequence is TGTGCCACCAGCCGGGACAGGGGAAGAGAGCAGTACTTC. This gives the protein CATSRDRGREQYF. This sequence joins TRBV15 and TRBJ2-7; 10 bases are a match to TRBD1. CDR1 LNHNV and CDR2 YYDKDF come from the germline V gene (reference sequence). This CDR3 is 13 amino acids long. Trimming at V came to 5 bases and at J to 7 bases, leaving 5 bases not matched to a gene.

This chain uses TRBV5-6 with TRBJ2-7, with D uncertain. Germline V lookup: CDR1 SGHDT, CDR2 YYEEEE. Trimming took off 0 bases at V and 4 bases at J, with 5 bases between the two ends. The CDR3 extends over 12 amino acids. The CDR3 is CASSLGRYEQYF. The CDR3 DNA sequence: TGTGCCAGCAGCTTGGGGAGATACGAGCAGTACTTC. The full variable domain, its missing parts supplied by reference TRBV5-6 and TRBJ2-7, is DAGVTQSPTHLIKTRGQQVTLRCSPKSGHDTVSWYQQALGQGPQFIFQYYEEEERQRGNFPDRFSGHQFPNYSSELNVNALLLGDSALYLCASSLGRYEQYFGPGTRLTVT.

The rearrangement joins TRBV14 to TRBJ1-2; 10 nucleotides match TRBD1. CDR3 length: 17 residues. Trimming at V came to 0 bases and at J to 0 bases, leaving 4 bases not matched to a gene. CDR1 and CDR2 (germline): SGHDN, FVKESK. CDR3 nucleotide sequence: TGTGCCAGCAGCCAAGACTCCGGGACAGGGGCTAACTATGGCTACACCTTC. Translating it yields CASSQDSGTGANYGYTF.

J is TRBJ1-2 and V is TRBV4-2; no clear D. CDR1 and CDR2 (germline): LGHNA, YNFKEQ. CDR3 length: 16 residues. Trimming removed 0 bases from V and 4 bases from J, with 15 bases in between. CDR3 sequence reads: CASSQESSTNIYGYTF. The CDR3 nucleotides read TGTGCCAGCAGCCAAGAATCAAGTACTAACATCTATGGCTACACCTTC.

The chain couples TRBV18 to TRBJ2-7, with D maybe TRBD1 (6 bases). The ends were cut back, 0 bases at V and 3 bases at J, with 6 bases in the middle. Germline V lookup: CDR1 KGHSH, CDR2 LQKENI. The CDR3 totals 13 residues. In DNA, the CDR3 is TGTGCCAGCTCACCACCGGACAGCTACGAGCAGTACGTC. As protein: CASSPPDSYEQYV.

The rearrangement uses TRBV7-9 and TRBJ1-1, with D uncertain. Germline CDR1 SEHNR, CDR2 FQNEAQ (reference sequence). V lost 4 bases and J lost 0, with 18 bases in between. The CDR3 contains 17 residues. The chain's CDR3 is CASSSRGGGVMNTEAFF. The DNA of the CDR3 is TGTGCCAGCAGCTCCCGGGGTGGCGGGGTCATGAACACTGAAGCTTTCTTT.

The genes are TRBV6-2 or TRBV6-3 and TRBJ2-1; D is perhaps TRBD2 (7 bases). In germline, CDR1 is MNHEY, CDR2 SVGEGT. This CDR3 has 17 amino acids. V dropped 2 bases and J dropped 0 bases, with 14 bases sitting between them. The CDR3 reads CASSYPRGAFSYNEQFF. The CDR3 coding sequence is TGTGCCAGCAGTTACCCCCGGGGGGCCTTCTCCTACAATGAGCAGTTCTTC.

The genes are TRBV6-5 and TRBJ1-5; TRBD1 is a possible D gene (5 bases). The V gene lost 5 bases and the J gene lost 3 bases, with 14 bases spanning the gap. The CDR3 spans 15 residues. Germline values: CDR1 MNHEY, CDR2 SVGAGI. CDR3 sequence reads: CASSLTGYSNQPQHF. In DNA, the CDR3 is TGTGCCAGCAGTCTTACAGGCTACTCCAATCAGCCCCAGCATTTT.

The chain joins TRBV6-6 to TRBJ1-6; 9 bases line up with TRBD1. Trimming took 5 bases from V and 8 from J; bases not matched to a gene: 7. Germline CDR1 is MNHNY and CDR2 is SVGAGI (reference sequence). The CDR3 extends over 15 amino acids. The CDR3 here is CASSATGGKDSPLHF. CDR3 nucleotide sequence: TGTGCCAGCAGTGCAACAGGGGGCAAGGATTCACCCCTCCACTTT.

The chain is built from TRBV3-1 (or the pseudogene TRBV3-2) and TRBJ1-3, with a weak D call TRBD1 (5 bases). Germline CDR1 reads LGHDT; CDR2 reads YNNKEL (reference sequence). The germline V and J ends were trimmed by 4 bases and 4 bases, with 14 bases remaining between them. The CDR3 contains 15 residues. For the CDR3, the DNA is TGTGCCAGCAGCCGAGAAGACAGAATCGGAAACACCATATATTTT. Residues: CASSREDRIGNTIYF.

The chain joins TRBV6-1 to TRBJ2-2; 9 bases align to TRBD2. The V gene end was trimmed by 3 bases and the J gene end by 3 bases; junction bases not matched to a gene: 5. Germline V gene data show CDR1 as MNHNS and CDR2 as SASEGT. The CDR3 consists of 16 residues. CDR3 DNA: TGTGCCAGCAGTGAGCACCTAGCGGGGTACACCGGGGAGCTGTTTTTT. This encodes CASSEHLAGYTGELFF.